Listed below are T cell receptor beta chains from one sample, sequenced in a study of T cells after yellow fever vaccination. A single record per CDR3 protein comes from TCRdb applying MiXCR to the 5' RACE reads. The table lists about 550,000 distinct CDR3 sequences, 15% to 20% of them singletons. This sample comprised PBMCs, obtained 15 days after the yellow fever booster vaccination. The receptors were gathered from a man aged 30 to 45 who received the YFV17D yellow fever vaccine. The CDR3 runs from the conserved cysteine through the conserved F or W. The order of the fields is CDR3 protein, CDR3 DNA, J gene, V gene, D gene, clone size. A D gene is named only where the DNA matches it firmly. Only some rows state a clone size, as once, few, many or a class for expanded clones.

CDR3: CASSHGRSNEKLFF
DNA: TGTGCCAGCAGCCACGGTCGGTCTAATGAAAAACTGTTTTTT
J: TRBJ1-4
V: TRBV7-9
D: NA
size: NA

CDR3: CASGLDGQGEAFF
DNA: TGTGCTAGTGGTTTGGATGGACAGGGTGAAGCTTTCTTT
J: TRBJ1-1
V: TRBV12-5
D: TRBD1
size: few

CDR3: CATTRRAREETQYF
DNA: TGTGCCACCACAAGGAGGGCCCGGGAAGAGACCCAGTACTTC
J: TRBJ2-5
V: TRBV28
D: NA
size: few

CDR3: CASSLTRSGTSGSSYEQYF
DNA: TGTGCCAGCAGTTTAACACGATCAGGGACTAGCGGGAGTAGTTACGAGCAGTACTTC
J: TRBJ2-7
V: TRBV28
D: TRBD2
size: few

CDR3: CASSPYRSAGVSETQYF
DNA: TGTGCCAGCTCACCATATCGATCAGCGGGAGTTTCGGAGACCCAGTACTTC
J: TRBJ2-5
V: TRBV18
D: TRBD2
size: few

CDR3: CASSGGGTEAFF
DNA: TGTGCCAGCAGCGGCGGAGGAACTGAAGCTTTCTTT
J: TRBJ1-1
V: TRBV11-3
D: NA
size: NA

CDR3: CSVELAGSYEQYF
DNA: TGCAGCGTTGAACTAGCGGGCTCCTACGAGCAGTACTTC
J: TRBJ2-7
V: TRBV29-1
D: TRBD2
size: few

CDR3: CASSFGPRGEETQYF
DNA: TGTGCCAGCAGCTTTGGCCCGCGAGGAGAAGAGACCCAGTACTTC
J: TRBJ2-5
V: TRBV5-4
D: NA
size: NA

CDR3: CASSKEGPYRYSNQPQHF
DNA: TGTGCCAGCAGCAAGGAGGGTCCGTATCGGTATAGCAATCAGCCCCAGCATTTT
J: TRBJ1-5
V: TRBV21-1
D: NA
size: NA

CDR3: CASRPGIASIQETQYF
DNA: TGTGCCAGCAGACCCGGTATAGCCAGCATCCAAGAGACCCAGTACTTC
J: TRBJ2-5
V: TRBV12-3/TRBV12-4
D: NA
size: NA

CDR3: CSGTGVGASYEQYF
DNA: TGCAGTGGTACGGGGGTCGGCGCATCCTACGAGCAGTACTTC
J: TRBJ2-7
V: TRBV20-1
D: NA
size: few

CDR3: CSAISPHGTEAFF
DNA: TGCAGTGCTATAAGTCCCCACGGGACTGAAGCTTTCTTT
J: TRBJ1-1
V: TRBV20-1
D: NA
size: few

CDR3: CSAQTPRQDGNTIYF
DNA: TGCAGTGCTCAGACCCCTCGACAGGATGGAAACACCATATATTTT
J: TRBJ1-3
V: TRBV20-1
D: NA
size: NA

CDR3: CASSLGTSGNEQFF
DNA: TGTGCCAGCAGCTTAGGGACTAGTGGCAATGAGCAGTTCTTC
J: TRBJ2-1
V: TRBV7-2
D: TRBD2
size: NA

CDR3: CASSLGQRNSGNTIYF
DNA: TGCGCCAGCAGCTTGGGACAGAGAAACTCTGGAAACACCATATATTTT
J: TRBJ1-3
V: TRBV5-1
D: NA
size: NA

CDR3: CSAPGTDKNIQYF
DNA: TGCAGTGCTCCCGGGACTGACAAAAACATTCAGTACTTC
J: TRBJ2-4
V: TRBV20-1
D: NA
size: NA

CDR3: CASRAGDLLMNTEAFF
DNA: TGTGCCAGTAGGGCAGGAGATCTTTTAATGAACACTGAAGCTTTCTTT
J: TRBJ1-1
V: TRBV19
D: NA
size: NA

CDR3: CASSLGAGSTYNEQFF
DNA: TGTGCCAGCAGCTTAGGAGCGGGATCCACCTACAATGAGCAGTTCTTC
J: TRBJ2-1
V: TRBV7-2
D: TRBD2
size: few

CDR3: CSARDPRDRYEQYF
DNA: TGCAGTGCTAGAGATCCCCGGGACCGCTACGAGCAGTACTTC
J: TRBJ2-7
V: TRBV20-1
D: NA
size: NA

CDR3: CASSFAAGDSYYEQYF
DNA: TGTGCCAGCAGTTTCGCCGCCGGGGACTCCTACTACGAGCAGTACTTC
J: TRBJ2-7
V: TRBV27
D: NA
size: few

CDR3: CASSPGTDNQPQHF
DNA: TGTGCCAGCTCACCGGGGACAGACAATCAGCCCCAGCATTTT
J: TRBJ1-5
V: TRBV18
D: TRBD1
size: NA

CDR3: CASSGNVALTNEKLFF
DNA: TGTGCCAGCAGCGGCAACGTTGCGCTAACTAATGAAAAACTGTTTTTT
J: TRBJ1-4
V: TRBV7-2
D: NA
size: few

CDR3: CSHRLAEETQYF
DNA: TGCAGCCATCGACTAGCCGAAGAGACCCAGTACTTC
J: TRBJ2-5
V: TRBV20-1
D: TRBD2
size: many

CDR3: CASTRGGGQNEQFF
DNA: TGTGCCAGCACTCGGGGGGGAGGGCAAAATGAGCAGTTCTTC
J: TRBJ2-1
V: TRBV12-3/TRBV12-4
D: TRBD2
size: NA

CDR3: CASTEQETQYF
DNA: TGCGCCAGCACGGAGCAAGAGACCCAGTACTTC
J: TRBJ2-5
V: TRBV5-1
D: NA
size: NA

CDR3: CASSHTPYNEQFF
DNA: TGTGCCAGCAGCCACACCCCCTACAATGAGCAGTTCTTC
J: TRBJ2-1
V: TRBV9
D: NA
size: few

CDR3: CSGRATNEKLFF
DNA: TGCAGCGGCCGTGCAACTAATGAAAAACTGTTTTTT
J: TRBJ1-4
V: TRBV20-1
D: NA
size: NA

CDR3: CASSYQKIPYEQYF
DNA: TGTGCCAGCAGCTACCAGAAGATCCCCTACGAGCAGTACTTC
J: TRBJ2-7
V: TRBV7-2
D: NA
size: NA

CDR3: CASSLGSGSSYAKNIQYF
DNA: TGTGCCAGCAGCTTAGGATCTGGATCCTCCTACGCCAAAAACATTCAGTACTTC
J: TRBJ2-4
V: TRBV11-2
D: NA
size: few

CDR3: CASSLMAAANTEAFF
DNA: TGTGCCAGCAGCTTAATGGCGGCGGCCAACACTGAAGCTTTCTTT
J: TRBJ1-1
V: TRBV7-9
D: NA
size: few

CDR3: CAIGREGADTQYF
DNA: TGTGCCATCGGACGGGAAGGAGCAGATACGCAGTATTTT
J: TRBJ2-3
V: TRBV10-3
D: NA
size: few

CDR3: CASTDRSLRSDTQYF
DNA: TGTGCCAGCACCGACCGGTCGCTGAGGTCAGATACGCAGTATTTT
J: TRBJ2-3
V: TRBV28
D: NA
size: NA

CDR3: CASSQSPGLADNEQFF
DNA: TGTGCCAGCAGCCAGTCTCCGGGACTAGCGGACAATGAGCAGTTCTTC
J: TRBJ2-1
V: TRBV14
D: TRBD2
size: few

CDR3: CASSPISGRALFNEQFF
DNA: TGTGCCAGCTCACCAATTTCAGGACGGGCACTTTTCAATGAGCAGTTCTTC
J: TRBJ2-1
V: TRBV18
D: NA
size: few

CDR3: CASSSMDTEAFF
DNA: TGTGCCAGCAGTTCGATGGACACTGAAGCTTTCTTT
J: TRBJ1-1
V: TRBV12-3/TRBV12-4
D: NA
size: few

CDR3: CATSDSGDTQETQYF
DNA: TGTGCCACCAGTGATTCAGGGGACACCCAAGAGACCCAGTACTTC
J: TRBJ2-5
V: TRBV24-1
D: NA
size: once

CDR3: CASSSGRSGTNEKLFF
DNA: TGTGCCAGCAGCTCCGGACGTTCGGGAACTAATGAAAAACTGTTTTTT
J: TRBJ1-4
V: TRBV7-2
D: NA
size: NA

CDR3: CAISQPPDDEQYF
DNA: TGTGCCATCAGTCAACCCCCCGACGACGAGCAGTACTTC
J: TRBJ2-7
V: TRBV10-3
D: NA
size: few

CDR3: CASSSALGGRLNTGELFF
DNA: TGTGCCAGCAGTTCCGCCCTAGGGGGGAGGCTTAACACCGGGGAGCTGTTTTTT
J: TRBJ2-2
V: TRBV27
D: NA
size: few

CDR3: CASILGGGFPGELFF
DNA: TGTGCCAGCATCCTCGGTGGGGGCTTCCCCGGGGAGCTGTTTTTT
J: TRBJ2-2
V: TRBV12-3/TRBV12-4
D: NA
size: NA

CDR3: CSARWRAGLTDTQYF
DNA: TGCAGTGCTAGATGGAGGGCGGGACTCACAGATACGCAGTATTTT
J: TRBJ2-3
V: TRBV20-1
D: NA
size: few

CDR3: CASSEKWFSSYNEQFF
DNA: TGTGCCAGCAGTGAAAAGTGGTTTAGCTCCTACAATGAGCAGTTCTTC
J: TRBJ2-1
V: TRBV6-1
D: NA
size: NA

CDR3: CSAGGLAGVHEQYF
DNA: TGCAGTGCTGGCGGACTAGCGGGAGTCCACGAGCAGTACTTC
J: TRBJ2-7
V: TRBV20-1
D: TRBD2
size: NA

CDR3: CASSFAAASYNEQFF
DNA: TGTGCCAGCAGTTTCGCTGCGGCCTCCTACAATGAGCAGTTCTTC
J: TRBJ2-1
V: TRBV27
D: NA
size: NA

CDR3: CAWSSDSRYNEQFF
DNA: TGTGCCTGGAGTTCGGACAGCCGATACAATGAGCAGTTCTTC
J: TRBJ2-1
V: TRBV30
D: NA
size: NA

CDR3: CSVRTGEAGELFF
DNA: TGCAGCGTCCGGACAGGGGAGGCCGGGGAGCTGTTTTTT
J: TRBJ2-2
V: TRBV29-1
D: TRBD1
size: NA

CDR3: CSSRPQSQETQYF
DNA: TGCAGCTCAAGGCCCCAGTCTCAAGAGACCCAGTACTTC
J: TRBJ2-5
V: TRBV29-1
D: NA
size: few

CDR3: CSARTIPGELFF
DNA: TGCAGTGCTCGAACTATACCCGGGGAGCTGTTTTTT
J: TRBJ2-2
V: TRBV20-1
D: NA
size: NA

CDR3: CASRDNQRRNTEAFF
DNA: TGCGCCAGCCGGGACAACCAGAGGAGGAACACTGAAGCTTTCTTT
J: TRBJ1-1
V: TRBV5-1
D: NA
size: few

CDR3: CASSLEVAGGNTQYF
DNA: TGTGCCAGCAGCTTGGAGGTAGCGGGAGGGAACACGCAGTATTTT
J: TRBJ2-3
V: TRBV11-2
D: TRBD2
size: NA

CDR3: CASSLTRGGSGANVLTF
DNA: TGTGCCAGCAGTTTAACTCGGGGCGGCTCTGGGGCCAACGTCCTGACTTTC
J: TRBJ2-6
V: TRBV12-3/TRBV12-4
D: NA
size: few

CDR3: CASNTILTGRVYTQYF
DNA: TGTGCCAGCAACACCATCCTTACGGGGCGCGTTTATACGCAGTATTTT
J: TRBJ2-3
V: TRBV28
D: NA
size: NA

CDR3: CASSPGLAATDTQYF
DNA: TGTGCCAGCAGCCCGGGACTAGCGGCCACAGATACGCAGTATTTT
J: TRBJ2-3
V: TRBV12-3/TRBV12-4
D: TRBD2
size: few

CDR3: CASSASWGTSGRANEQFF
DNA: TGTGCCAGCAGCGCCAGCTGGGGGACTAGCGGGAGGGCTAATGAGCAGTTCTTC
J: TRBJ2-1
V: TRBV5-5
D: TRBD2
size: few

CDR3: CASKVDRGWFYEQYF
DNA: TGTGCCAGCAAGGTTGACAGGGGTTGGTTTTACGAGCAGTACTTC
J: TRBJ2-7
V: TRBV27
D: TRBD1
size: few

CDR3: CSVESYNEQFF
DNA: TGCAGCGTTGAATCCTACAATGAGCAGTTCTTC
J: TRBJ2-1
V: TRBV29-1
D: NA
size: NA

CDR3: CSATGLGASLYEQYF
DNA: TGCAGTGCGACCGGCCTCGGGGCCAGCCTCTACGAGCAGTACTTC
J: TRBJ2-7
V: TRBV20-1
D: NA
size: few

CDR3: CASSRKLSTSGRYNEQFF
DNA: TGCGCCAGCAGCCGGAAGCTGTCGACTAGCGGGAGATACAATGAGCAGTTCTTC
J: TRBJ2-1
V: TRBV4-3
D: TRBD2
size: few

CDR3: CASSLMGTIRETQYF
DNA: TGTGCCAGCAGCTTAATGGGGACTATAAGGGAGACCCAGTACTTC
J: TRBJ2-5
V: TRBV7-3
D: TRBD2
size: few

CDR3: CASSTPNGEQFF
DNA: TGTGCCAGCAGCACACCGAATGGTGAGCAGTTCTTC
J: TRBJ2-1
V: TRBV9
D: NA
size: NA